The T cell receptor (beta chain) described here comes from a study of radiation and T cells in renal cell carcinoma. Time point here: blood 4 weeks post-SBRT, at nephrectomy. Specified treatment: 15 Gy SBRT to primary tumor, nephrectomy 4 weeks later. Serial blood draws occurred at baseline and 2 and 4 weeks post-SBRT. The tumor was a clear cell renal cell carcinoma. V lost 4 bases, J lost 6 bases, and 7 bases lay in between. Per germline, CDR1 MNHNS and CDR2 SASEGT. This CDR3 comprises 12 residues. Sequenced by immunoSEQ multiplex PCR; TCRdb stores in-frame clones only, minus some. The sample has about 83,000 clones, 70% to 90% seen once; the top ten hold 2% to 3%.

This chain connects TRBV6-1 to TRBJ2-1; D call uncertain. Here the sequenced sample was blood, taken from a patient whose treatment included radiotherapy and nephrectomy. This receptor was obtained from a woman aged 60-75 years with renal cell carcinoma. The CDR3 DNA reads as TGTGCCAGCAGTGTCCTGGTCAATGAGCAGTTCTTC. It translates to CASSVLVNEQFF.